Given below is one T cell receptor beta chain in context. As yet, its antigen is unknown. The V gene end was trimmed by 5 bases and the J gene end by 3 bases; junction bases not matched to a gene: 9. CDR3 length: 15 residues. Per germline, CDR1 GTSNPN and CDR2 SVGIG (reference sequence). Only in-frame clones appear in the TCRdb table, and some are missing; sequencing was by immunoSEQ multiplex PCR. The sample shows millions of clones, roughly 95% of them seen only once. This specimen belongs to a study of shared clonotypes between healthy human individuals. Study findings and constraints: In several donors, around 4.8% of naive CD4 clonotypes appeared in common. Non-shared clonotypes had lower generation probabilities than those shared by all four donors. Sampling included only blood; tissue repertoires likely differ. Naive subsets, compared against memory subsets, generally had larger estimated richness values.

The material sequenced was naive CD4+ T cells sorted from blood. Noted subset: CD45RA+ positively selected. The rearrangement links TRBV30 to TRBJ2-1; TRBD2 agrees at 8 bases. This receptor was taken from a man aged 18 to 29 in good health. The CDR3 bases are TGTGCCTGGGGCCAACTAGCGGCAGTCTACAATGAGCAGTTCTTC. Translation: CAWGQLAAVYNEQFF.